This T cell receptor (beta chain) was sequenced in a study of T cell responses to AZD1222 COVID-19 vaccine. Study results and caveats: Only five or six people who got AZD1222 tested seropositive at baseline. When two AZD1222 doses had been given, Spike-specific TCR breadth and depth rose.

The CDR3 has 16 amino acids. V lost 3 bases to trimming and J lost 3 bases, with 18 bases between them. In germline, CDR1 is SGHTS, CDR2 YDEGEE. A note on this clone: Its cognate antigen is unknown.

Assay: immunoSEQ multiplex PCR; the TCRdb copy retains only in-frame clones and omits some. The sample lists tens of thousands of clones; nearly 90% were seen once. The rearrangement joins TRBV5-8 to TRBJ1-2; D remains ambiguous. The sequenced sample was peripheral blood, obtained on day 0 of AZD1222 vaccination. The TCR was taken from an adult in good health. This CDR3 reads CASSSYRKGLDYGYTF. In DNA, the CDR3 is TGTGCCAGCAGCTCATACAGAAAAGGGCTCGACTATGGCTACACCTTC.